These 17 T cell receptor beta chains originate from one sample sequenced in a study of blood T cell repertoires in COVID-19. Clones were sequenced by immunoSEQ multiplex PCR, and TCRdb holds only the in-frame ones, with some missing. The sample contains 60,000 to 85,000 clones, nearly 90% of which appear only once. Input material: peripheral blood. These receptors were obtained from a woman aged 45-65 years with COVID-19, enrolled during active disease.

The CDR3 region has the DNA TGTGCCAGCAGTTACGCGGCGGGAATGAGGGAGCAGTACTTC. Protein product: CASSYAAGMREQYF. The chain combines TRBV6-5 with TRBJ2-7, with D possibly matching TRBD2 (6 bases). Germline CDR1 and CDR2: MNHEY and SVGAGI. The CDR3 contains 14 residues. V lost 2 bases to trimming and J lost 7 bases, with 15 bases between them.

This chain links TRBV6-5 with TRBJ1-5, with D perhaps TRBD1 (5 bases). Germline values: CDR1 MNHEY, CDR2 SVGAGI. The CDR3 length is 15 residues. V lost 0 bases to trimming and J lost 5 bases, with 11 bases between them. CDR3 residues: CASSYSPSGDQPQHF. The CDR3 coding sequence is TGTGCCAGCAGTTACTCCCCATCGGGGGATCAGCCCCAGCATTTT.

The chain uses TRBV15 and TRBJ2-5; 8 bases match TRBD1. CDR1 is LNHNV and CDR2 is YYDKDF in the germline V gene (reference sequence). CDR3 size: 15 residues. Unmatched junction bases numbered 5, after V lost 1 base and J lost 4 bases. CDR3 nucleotides: TGTGCCACCAGCAGAGGGGGGACAGGTGGAGAGACCCAGTACTTC. This codes for CATSRGGTGGETQYF.

J is TRBJ2-1 and V is TRBV19; no clear D gene. The CDR3 spans 13 residues. The germline V gene encodes CDR1 LNHDA and CDR2 SQIVND (reference sequence). V gave up 2 bases and J gave up 3 bases, with 5 bases separating them. In DNA form, the CDR3 reads TGTGCCAGTAGTATAACAGACTACAATGAGCAGTTCTTC. It encodes CASSITDYNEQFF. Drawing the rest from reference TRBV19 and TRBJ2-1, the complete variable domain is DGGITQSPKYLFRKEGQNVTLSCEQNLNHDAMYWYRQDPGQGLRLIYYSQIVNDFQKGDIAEGYSVSREKKESFPLTVTSAQKNPTAFYLCASSITDYNEQFFGPGTRLTVL.

V and J are TRBV3-1 (or the pseudogene TRBV3-2) and TRBJ1-2; the D is unclear. Trimming pared 0 bases from V and 4 bases from J, leaving 9 bases between. The germline V gene encodes CDR1 LGHDT and CDR2 YNNKEL (reference sequence). The CDR3 extends over 14 amino acids. For the CDR3, the DNA is TGTGCCAGCAGCCAAGATCGAGTTAGCTATGGCTACACCTTC. It translates to CASSQDRVSYGYTF.

This rearrangement joins TRBV2 to TRBJ2-7, with 11 positions matching TRBD2. With V trimmed by 6 bases and J by 6 bases, 7 bases remained unmatched. The CDR3 is 14 residues long. Germline CDR1 and CDR2: SNHLY and FYNNEI. This chain's CDR3 is CASSLAGGIGEQYF. In nucleotides, the CDR3 is TGTGCCAGCAGCCTAGCGGGAGGAATCGGCGAGCAGTACTTC.

This chain uses TRBV6-5 with TRBJ1-1, with D possibly TRBD1 on 6 matching bases. V was clipped by 10 bases and J by 11 bases, with 17 bases between them. CDR1 and CDR2 (germline): MNHEY, SVGAGI. This CDR3 spans 11 amino acids. DNA for the CDR3: TGTGCCACCTCAGCAGGGGTCGACGCTTTCTTT. Its translation is CATSAGVDAFF.

The rearrangement joins TRBV4-1 to TRBJ2-5, with a possible D match to TRBD2 (5 bases). The length of the CDR3 is 17 residues. From germline, CDR1 is MGHRA and CDR2 YSYEKL. The germline V and J ends were trimmed by 2 bases and 2 bases, with 18 bases remaining between them. The CDR3, as DNA: TGCGCCAGCAGCCAACCCACCATCGGGATACGACAAGAGACCCAGTACTTC. This translates into CASSQPTIGIRQETQYF.

The V and J genes are TRBV7-2 and TRBJ1-5, with 10 bases lining up with TRBD1. CDR1 is SGHTA and CDR2 is FQGNSA in the germline V gene. The CDR3 sequence is 14 residues long. V was clipped by 5 bases and J by 7 bases; unmatched bases: 5. The CDR3 nucleotides are TGTGCCAGCAGCGCAGGACAGGGGGTCCAGCCCCAGCATTTT. This gives the protein CASSAGQGVQPQHF.

The chain joins TRBV11-2 to TRBJ1-2; 7 bases agree with TRBD1. CDR3 length: 14 residues. The V gene end was trimmed by 1 base and the J gene end by 4 bases; junction bases not matched to a gene: 3. Germline CDR1 reads SGHAT; CDR2 reads FQNNGV. CDR3 coding DNA: TGTGCCAGCAGCTTAGTTGGGACAGCCTATGGCTACACCTTC. It yields the protein CASSLVGTAYGYTF.

The chain uses TRBV28 and TRBJ2-2, with TRBD2 as a possible D gene (6 bases). There are 15 residues in the CDR3. CDR1 MDHEN and CDR2 SYDVKM come from the germline V gene. The V end was cut by 7 bases, the J end by 4 bases, with 16 bases between. CDR3 residues: CASIQGGRVTGELFF. The CDR3 bases are TGTGCCAGCATCCAGGGAGGCAGGGTCACCGGGGAGCTGTTTTTT. The whole variable domain, filled in from reference TRBV28 and TRBJ2-2, reads DVKVTQSSRYLVKRTGEKVFLECVQDMDHENMFWYRQDPGLGLRLIYFSYDVKMKEKGDIPEGYSVSREKKERFSLILESASTNQTSMYLCASIQGGRVTGELFFGEGSRLTVL.

The chain links TRBV10-3 to TRBJ2-7; a weak D match, TRBD2 (5 bases). V shed 5 bases and J shed 2 bases, with 7 bases lying between them. Germline CDR1 reads ENHRY; CDR2 reads SYGVKD. The CDR3 spans 12 residues. The CDR3 is CAISNGAYEQYF. The CDR3 DNA reads TGTGCCATCAGTAACGGGGCCTACGAGCAGTACTTC.

This chain connects TRBV7-2 to TRBJ2-3, with TRBD2 matching over 9 bases. Germline CDR1 reads SGHTA; CDR2 reads FQGNSA. The V segment lost 7 bases and the J segment 0 bases; nucleotides outside the gene matches: 5. The CDR3 loop spans 15 amino acids. For the CDR3, the DNA is TGTGCCAGCAAGCCCCTAGCGGGAAGCACAGATACGCAGTATTTT. Translation gives CASKPLAGSTDTQYF.

The chain recombines TRBV7-6 with TRBJ2-1; TRBD2 agrees at 7 bases. This CDR3 has 16 residues. The germline CDR1 and CDR2 sequences are SGHVS and FNYEAQ. V shed 3 bases and J 2 bases; nucleotides not matched to a gene: 7. In DNA, the CDR3 is TGTGCCAGCAGCTTTGCCCCGGGGGGTACCTACAATGAGCAGTTCTTC. Amino acids: CASSFAPGGTYNEQFF.

This clone was seen just once. This chain uses TRBV4-1 with TRBJ1-3; 8 nucleotides line up with TRBD1. Trimming cost V 2 bases and J 2 bases; bases outside gene matches: 5. Per the germline V gene, CDR1 is MGHRA and CDR2 is YSYEKL. The CDR3 loop spans 16 amino acids. CDR3 coding DNA: TGCGCCAGCAGCCAACCGGGACAGGAGGCTGGAAACACCATATATTTT. Translated: CASSQPGQEAGNTIYF.

The chain uses TRBV6-2 or TRBV6-3 and TRBJ2-3; 12 positions match TRBD1. The CDR3 runs 18 residues. The germline V gene encodes CDR1 MNHEY and CDR2 SVGEGT. The V gene end was trimmed by 2 bases and the J gene end by 2 bases; junction bases not matched to a gene: 8. The CDR3 DNA reads TGTGCCAGCAGTTACGGGACAGGGGGCAGTTGGAACACAGATACGCAGTATTTT. Translated: CASSYGTGGSWNTDTQYF.

The rearrangement links TRBV19 to TRBJ2-2; perhaps TRBD2 as D (5 bases). Germline values: CDR1 LNHDA, CDR2 SQIVND (reference sequence). The CDR3 runs to 13 residues. The V end lost 11 bases, the J end lost 1 base, and 11 bases lay between the germline ends. DNA for the CDR3: TGTGCCCTTTCTAGCCTGAACACCGGGGAGCTGTTTTTT. It is translated as CALSSLNTGELFF.